This is a list of T cell receptor beta chains from one sample in a study of blood T cell repertoires in COVID-19. The table came from immunoSEQ multiplex PCR; TCRdb's copy has only in-frame clones and leaves some out. The sample lists tens of thousands of clones, 85% to 95% occurring once. The sequenced sample consisted of peripheral blood. These receptors originate from a woman of 80 years or more with acute or convalescent COVID-19. Each CDR3 is given with its conserved first and last residue. Each record gives: V gene, J gene, D gene, clone size, CDR3 DNA, CDR3 protein. A D gene is named only where the DNA matches it firmly. The size entry is marked missing in some rows and otherwise reads once, few, many or a size class.

TRBV7-2,TRBJ2-6,TRBD2,-,TGTGCCAGCAGCACTAGACTAGCGGGGTACTCTGGGGCCAACGTCCTGACTTTC,CASSTRLAGYSGANVLTF
TRBV2,TRBJ2-5,-,-,TGTGCCAGCAGTGGAGGGGGGGCCCAGTACTTC,CASSGGGAQYF
TRBV30,TRBJ1-3,-,-,TGTGCCTGGACATACCAGGGAACGGGAAACACCATATATTTT,CAWTYQGTGNTIYF
TRBV5-1,TRBJ1-1,TRBD1,-,TGCGCCAGCAGCTCCCTGACAGGGGGCTCGGCTGAAGCTTTCTTT,CASSSLTGGSAEAFF
TRBV12-3/TRBV12-4,TRBJ2-7,-,-,TGTGCCAGCACCCTCAGATACGAGCAGTACTTC,CASTLRYEQYF
TRBV7-9,TRBJ2-1,-,-,TGTGCCAGCAGCTTAGGCACTGGAGGGGATCATGAGCAGTTCTTC,CASSLGTGGDHEQFF
TRBV6-2/TRBV6-3,TRBJ2-1,TRBD2,-,TGTGCCAGCACCCCTAGATCTAGCGGGAGGGACAATGAGCAGTTCTTC,CASTPRSSGRDNEQFF
TRBV4-2,TRBJ1-1,TRBD1,-,TGTGCCAGCAGCGCCCCGGACAGGGGGACTGAAGCTTTCTTT,CASSAPDRGTEAFF
TRBV7-9,TRBJ2-7,-,-,TGTGCCAGCAGCTTTACAGGTACCTACGAGCAGTACTTC,CASSFTGTYEQYF
TRBV4-3,TRBJ1-2,TRBD1,-,TGCGCCAGCAGCCGACACCACGGACAGGCTGAATATGGCTACACCTTC,CASSRHHGQAEYGYTF
TRBV7-9,TRBJ1-2,TRBD1,-,TGTGCCAGCAGCTTAGAAACCGACAGGGACTATGGCTACACCTTC,CASSLETDRDYGYTF
TRBV18,TRBJ1-1,-,-,TGTGCCAGCTCACCACGGGAGGGTTGGCCCACTGAAGCTTTCTTT,CASSPREGWPTEAFF
TRBV4-3,TRBJ2-7,-,-,TGCGCCAGCAGCCACCGCCAGGGCTACGAGCAGTACTTC,CASSHRQGYEQYF
TRBV2,TRBJ2-7,-,-,TGTGCCAGCAGTTCGACAGAGCTCTACGAGCAGTACTTC,CASSSTELYEQYF
TRBV7-9,TRBJ2-5,TRBD1,-,TGTGCCAGCAGCTTGCCATTACAGGGGTTTCGGGAGACCCAGTACTTC,CASSLPLQGFRETQYF
TRBV18,TRBJ2-7,-,-,TGTGCCAGCTCAGCAACACAGGTGTACGAGCAGTACTTC,CASSATQVYEQYF
TRBV2,TRBJ1-3,-,-,TGTGCCAGCAAAAAATCAGGGCTAGGAGACACCATATATTTT,CASKKSGLGDTIYF
TRBV3-1/TRBV3-2,TRBJ1-2,-,-,TGTGCCAGCAGCCAAGTAGGGAGAACTAACTATGGCTACACCTTC,CASSQVGRTNYGYTF
TRBV7-2,TRBJ2-5,-,once,TGTGCCAGCAGCTTGATCATCGAGGAGACCCAGTACTTC,CASSLIIEETQYF
TRBV23-1,TRBJ2-3,-,-,TGCGCCAGCAGTCTCGGAGACGGCACAGATACGCAGTATTTT,CASSLGDGTDTQYF
TRBV5-1,TRBJ1-1,TRBD1,-,TGCGCCAGCAGCTTACAGGGGGCCAACACTGAAGCTTTCTTT,CASSLQGANTEAFF
TRBV7-8,TRBJ2-1,TRBD1,-,TGTGCCAGCAGCTCCGACAGGGGCTACAATGAGCAGTTCTTC,CASSSDRGYNEQFF
TRBV15,TRBJ1-5,-,-,TGTGCCACCAGTCCGAGGTTGAGCAATCAGCCCCAGCATTTT,CATSPRLSNQPQHF
TRBV7-9,TRBJ1-3,-,-,TGTGCCAGCAGCTCCGACAGCTTCTCTGGAAACACCATATATTTT,CASSSDSFSGNTIYF
TRBV12-3/TRBV12-4,TRBJ1-2,TRBD1,once,TGTGCCAGCACCTTGACAGGGACCTATGGCTACACCTTC,CASTLTGTYGYTF
TRBV9,TRBJ1-1,TRBD1,once,TGTGCCAGCAGCGTACCGGACAGGGTGGCTTTCTTT,CASSVPDRVAFF
TRBV5-4,TRBJ2-5,TRBD1,-,TGTGCCAGCAGCTTTACAGGGGAAGAGACCCAGTACTTC,CASSFTGEETQYF
TRBV7-9,TRBJ2-5,TRBD1,-,TGTGCCAGCAGCTGGACAGGGTTCCAAGAGACCCAGTACTTC,CASSWTGFQETQYF
TRBV5-8,TRBJ2-2,-,-,TGTGCCAGCAGCTTGGCCCCAAGCGGAACGAACACCGGGGAGCTGTTTTTT,CASSLAPSGTNTGELFF
TRBV7-8,TRBJ2-6,-,-,TGTGCCAGCAGCTTAGCGGAGACTCTCCTGGGGGCCAACGTCCTGACTTTC,CASSLAETLLGANVLTF
TRBV30,TRBJ1-1,TRBD1,-,TGTGCCTGGGGACAGGGTGGCACTGAAGCTTTCTTT,CAWGQGGTEAFF